This T cell receptor beta chain was obtained from a study of patients and donors after allogeneic stem cell transplantation. The CDR3 contains 14 residues. V dropped 8 bases and J dropped 7; count of bases not matched to a gene: 9. Germline V gene lookup returns CDR1 ENHRY and CDR2 SYGVKD. TCRdb called the RT-PCR reads again in MiXCR, with one record for every CDR3 protein. The repertoire consists of some 200,000 distinct CDR3 sequences, with roughly 40% occurring once and the leading ten covering 33%. The chain carries TRBV10-3 and TRBJ2-1, with TRBD2 identical over 9 bases. Sequencing was done on a sample of blood, either unsorted or a sorted T cell fraction (not recorded which). This receptor was taken from a human donor who was either an allogeneic HSCT recipient or a stem cell or donor lymphocyte infusion donor (not recorded which). It is not recorded whose cells these are; they may come from a transplant donor. The CDR3 sequence: CAISPGLARNEQFF. For the CDR3, the DNA is TGTGCCATCTCGCCCGGACTAGCGAGGAATGAGCAGTTCTTC.